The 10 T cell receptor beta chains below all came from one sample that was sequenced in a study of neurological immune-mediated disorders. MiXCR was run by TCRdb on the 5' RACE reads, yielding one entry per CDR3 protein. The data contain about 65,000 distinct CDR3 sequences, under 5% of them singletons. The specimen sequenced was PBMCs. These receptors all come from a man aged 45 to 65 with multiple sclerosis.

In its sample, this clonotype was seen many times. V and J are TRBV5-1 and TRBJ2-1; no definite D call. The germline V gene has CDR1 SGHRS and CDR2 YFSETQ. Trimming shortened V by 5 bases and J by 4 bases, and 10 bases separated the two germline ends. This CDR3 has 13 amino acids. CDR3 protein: CASRPDGYNEQFF. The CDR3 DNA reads TGCGCCAGCAGACCGGACGGATACAATGAGCAGTTCTTC.

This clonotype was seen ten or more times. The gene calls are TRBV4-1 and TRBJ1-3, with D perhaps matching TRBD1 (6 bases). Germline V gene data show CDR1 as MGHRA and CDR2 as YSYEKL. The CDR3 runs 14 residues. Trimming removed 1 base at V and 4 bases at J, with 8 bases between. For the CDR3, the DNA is TGCGCCAGCAGCCAAGGACAGGAAGGAAACACCATATATTTT. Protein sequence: CASSQGQEGNTIYF.

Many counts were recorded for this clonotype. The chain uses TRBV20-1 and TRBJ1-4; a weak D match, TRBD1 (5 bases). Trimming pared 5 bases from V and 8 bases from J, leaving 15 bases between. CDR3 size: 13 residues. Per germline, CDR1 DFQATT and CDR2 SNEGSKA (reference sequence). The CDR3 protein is CSASGRGEEKLFF. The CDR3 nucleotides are TGCAGTGCTTCGGGGAGGGGAGAGGAAAAACTGTTTTTT.

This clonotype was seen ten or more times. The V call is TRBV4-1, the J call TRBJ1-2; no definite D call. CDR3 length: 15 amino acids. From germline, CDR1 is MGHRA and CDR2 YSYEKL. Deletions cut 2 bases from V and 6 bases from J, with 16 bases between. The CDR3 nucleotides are TGCGCCAGCAGCCAAAGCGTCAGCCTGGCGGATGGCTACACCTTC. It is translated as CASSQSVSLADGYTF.

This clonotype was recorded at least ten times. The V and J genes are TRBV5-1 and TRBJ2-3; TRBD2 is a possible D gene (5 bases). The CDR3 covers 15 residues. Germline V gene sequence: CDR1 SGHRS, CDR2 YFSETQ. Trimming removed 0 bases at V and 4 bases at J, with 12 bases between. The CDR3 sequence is CASSLVTPGADTQYF. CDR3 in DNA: TGCGCCAGCAGCTTGGTCACGCCCGGGGCAGATACGCAGTATTTT.

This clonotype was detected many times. CDR3 protein: CASSGTQETQYF. CDR3 coding DNA: TGTGCCAGCAGTGGAACCCAAGAGACCCAGTACTTC. The genes are TRBV12-3 or TRBV12-4 and TRBJ2-5; D gene unclear. The CDR3 is 12 amino acids. V gave up 5 bases and J gave up 1 base, with 5 bases separating them.

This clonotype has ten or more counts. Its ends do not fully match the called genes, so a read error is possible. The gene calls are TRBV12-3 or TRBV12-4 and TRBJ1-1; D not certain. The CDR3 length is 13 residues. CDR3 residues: CATSLRGNTEAFF. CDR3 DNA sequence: TGTGCCACCAGTCTGCGGGGGAACACTGAAGCTTTCTTT.

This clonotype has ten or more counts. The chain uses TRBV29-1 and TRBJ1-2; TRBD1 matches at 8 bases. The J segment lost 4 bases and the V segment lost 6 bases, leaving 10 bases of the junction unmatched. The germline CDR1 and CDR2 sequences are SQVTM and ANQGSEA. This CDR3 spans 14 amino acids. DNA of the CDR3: TGCAGCGTGTCCGGGACAGGTGTCCGCTATGGCTACACCTTC. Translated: CSVSGTGVRYGYTF.

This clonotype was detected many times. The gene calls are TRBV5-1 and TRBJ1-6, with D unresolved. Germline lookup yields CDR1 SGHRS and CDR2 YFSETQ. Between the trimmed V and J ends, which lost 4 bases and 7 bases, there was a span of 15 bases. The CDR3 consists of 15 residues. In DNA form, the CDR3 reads TGCGCCAGCAGCGCAAACCGAAAAGGAAATTCACCCCTCCACTTT. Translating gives CASSANRKGNSPLHF.

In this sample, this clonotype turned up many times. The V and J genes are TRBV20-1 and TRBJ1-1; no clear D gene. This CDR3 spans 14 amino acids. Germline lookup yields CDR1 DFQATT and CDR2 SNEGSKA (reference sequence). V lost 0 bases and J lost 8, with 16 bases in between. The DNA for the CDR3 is TGCAGTGCTAGAGATCGGGAGGGAAACCAAGAAGCTTTCTTT. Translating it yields CSARDREGNQEAFF.